The source of this TCR beta chain is a study of radiation and T cells in renal cell carcinoma. Study summary: Nephrectomy followed 15 Gy stereotactic body radiation by 4 weeks.

Germline-derived CDR1 and CDR2 are SGHTS and YDEGEE. CDR3 length equals 18 residues. Trimming at V came to 5 bases and at J to 3 bases, leaving 16 bases not matched to a gene. Time point of the sample: blood 2 weeks post-SBRT. Treatment indicated: 15 Gy SBRT to primary tumor, nephrectomy 4 weeks later. Clear cell pathology was present in this patient's renal cell carcinoma. Points from the study as a whole: Without pretreatment biopsies, baseline tumor clonotype presence was undetermined. In blood, top tumor clones expanded by 2 weeks, shrinking by 4.

Regarding this clone: Its matching antigen is unknown.

Method: immunoSEQ multiplex PCR; TCRdb's copy keeps in-frame clones and lacks some. The sample includes roughly 130,000 clones, approximately 75% of them seen just once. The J gene is TRBJ1-1, the V gene TRBV5-8; 10 positions match TRBD1. This sequence was found in a woman in her sixties with renal cell carcinoma. Sequenced here: blood, sampled from a patient whose treatment included radiotherapy and nephrectomy. The CDR3 DNA is TGTGCCAGCAGTCCAAATAGGGACAGGGGTTTAAGCGACACTGAAGCTTTCTTT. Encoded protein: CASSPNRDRGLSDTEAFF. The full variable domain, with the rest looked up from reference TRBV5-8 and TRBJ1-1, is EAGVTQSPTHLIKTRGQQATLRCSPISGHTSVYWYQQALGLGLQFLLWYDEGEERNRGNFPPRFSGRQFPNYSSELNVNALELEDSALYLCASSPNRDRGLSDTEAFFGQGTRLTVV.